The entry below describes one T cell receptor (beta chain). This entry is derived from a study of cytomegalovirus exposure and HLA in healthy donors. Turning to the study itself: Of all 360 or so donors who were genotyped, under 90% belonged to the Caucasian-associated ancestry cluster.

The CDR3 has 14 residues. The V and J ends lost 3 bases and 2 bases, in that order; junction bases with no gene match: 3. Looked up from germline, CDR1 is SGDLS and CDR2 is YYNGEE. PCR was performed using 60 Vbeta and 13 Jbeta primers. Sequenced by immunoSEQ multiplex PCR; TCRdb stores in-frame clones only, minus some. The repertoire holds 150,000 to 200,000 clones, about three quarters seen once, with approximately 2.9% in the top ten. The TCR sequence derives from a middle-aged woman in good health and CMV-seropositive. Input material: PBMCs. The V gene is TRBV9, the J gene TRBJ2-3; 7 nucleotides line up with TRBD2. The CDR3 protein is CASSGLAFTDTQYF. The CDR3 region has the DNA TGTGCCAGCAGCGGACTAGCCTTCACAGATACGCAGTATTTT.